The 21 T cell receptor beta chains given below trace back to one sample, sequenced in a study of blood T cell repertoires in COVID-19. TCRdb keeps only in-frame clones here, not all; method: immunoSEQ multiplex PCR. Counted here are approximately 210,000 clones, approximately 84% occurring once; the ten biggest clones make up about 7.3%. Sequencing was done on a sample of peripheral blood. The source is a woman aged 45 to 65 with active or convalescent COVID-19.

The chain employs TRBV9 and TRBJ2-2, with 10 positions matching TRBD2. Germline CDR1 SGDLS, CDR2 YYNGEE. V was clipped by 0 bases and J by 4 bases; unmatched bases: 9. The CDR3 has 18 amino acids. The CDR3 coding sequence is TGTGCCAGCAGCGTAGCCCCCCTAGCGGGGGATGGCACCGGGGAGCTGTTTTTT. As protein: CASSVAPLAGDGTGELFF.

J is TRBJ2-7 and V is TRBV29-1; 8 bases fit TRBD1. Germline CDR1 reads SQVTM; CDR2 reads ANQGSEA. CDR3 size: 15 residues. The V segment lost 6 bases and the J segment 2 bases; nucleotides outside the gene matches: 12. CDR3 sequence: CSVRLDRVGPYEQYF. The CDR3 nucleotides are TGCAGCGTCCGATTGGACAGGGTTGGACCCTACGAGCAGTACTTC.

The chain carries TRBV21-1 and TRBJ1-3; the table's D call TRBD1 went unverified against the DNA. TRBV21-1 is a pseudogene locus. The CDR3 loop spans 17 amino acids. The chain's CDR3 is CASSKKPFQGSGNTIYF. DNA of the CDR3: TGTGCCAGCAGCAAAAAACCTTTCCAGGGCTCGGGAAACACCATATATTTT.

This sequence joins TRBV30 and TRBJ1-5; perhaps TRBD1 as D (6 bases). Between the trimmed V and J ends, which lost 0 bases and 7 bases, there was a span of 10 bases. The CDR3 has 13 residues. CDR1 GTSNPN and CDR2 SVGIG come from the germline V gene (reference sequence). The CDR3 reads CAWSVGGGQPQHF. CDR3 in DNA: TGTGCCTGGAGTGTGGGAGGGGGACAGCCCCAGCATTTT.

V and J are TRBV5-1 and TRBJ2-7; D possibly corresponds to TRBD1 (5 bases). The CDR3 extends over 14 amino acids. The germline CDR1 and CDR2 sequences are SGHRS and YFSETQ. V was trimmed by 0 bases and J by 5 bases, leaving 12 bases between them. CDR3 in DNA: TGCGCCAGCAGCTTGGGGGCAGGGCATAACGAGCAGTACGTC. Encoded protein: CASSLGAGHNEQYV.

The chain uses TRBV11-1 and TRBJ2-7; 11 bases align to TRBD1. Trimming removed 5 bases from V and 5 bases from J; junction bases left unmatched: 11. Germline V gives CDR1 SGHAT, CDR2 FQDESV (reference sequence). The CDR3 extends over 16 amino acids. The CDR3 sequence: CASSGLDRGLVNEQYF. In DNA form, the CDR3 reads TGTGCCAGCAGCGGTTTGGACAGGGGGCTAGTAAACGAGCAGTACTTC.

The chain has TRBV6-5 and TRBJ2-7, with D perhaps TRBD1 (6 bases). There are 15 residues in the CDR3. Trimming left V 6 bases short and J 2 bases short, with 17 bases between. Germline values: CDR1 MNHEY, CDR2 SVGAGI. The CDR3 bases are TGTGCCAGCAGGGCCTACCTTGGGGGCACCTACGAGCAGTACTTC. This encodes CASRAYLGGTYEQYF.

The DNA for the CDR3 is TGTGCCAGCAGCTCCGGGGACACCTCCTACAATGAGCAGTTCTTC. Translating it yields CASSSGDTSYNEQFF. V gene TRBV11-3 combines with J gene TRBJ2-1, with D perhaps matching TRBD1 (6 bases). V was shortened by 4 bases and J by 0 bases, with 10 bases between the two germline ends. The germline V gene has CDR1 SGHNT and CDR2 YENEEA. CDR3 size: 15 residues.

The genes are TRBV5-5 and TRBJ2-5, with D perhaps matching TRBD2 (6 bases). This CDR3 is 15 amino acids long. Trimming left V 2 bases short and J 5 bases short, with 16 bases between. The V gene's germline CDR1 is SGHKS and CDR2 YYEKEE (reference sequence). The CDR3 DNA follows: TGTGCCAGCAGCTTCAGTCCGGGGGTACGGGAGACCCAGTACTTC. This gives the protein CASSFSPGVRETQYF.

The chain employs TRBV6-5 and TRBJ2-6, with 8 nucleotides matching TRBD1. The CDR3 totals 15 residues. Germline V gene sequence: CDR1 MNHEY, CDR2 SVGAGI. V was pared by 7 bases and J by 4 bases, with 6 bases of the junction left unmatched. The CDR3 region has the DNA TGTGCCAGCAACCCCAGGGGGCTAGGGGCCAACGTCCTGACTTTC. Translated: CASNPRGLGANVLTF.

J is TRBJ1-5 and V is TRBV7-9; no clear D gene. This CDR3 comprises 13 residues. The V and J ends lost 4 bases and 11 bases respectively, with 15 bases between them. The germline V gene has CDR1 SEHNR and CDR2 FQNEAQ (reference sequence). CDR3 residues: CASSYLDSQTQHF. CDR3 DNA: TGTGCCAGCAGCTATTTGGACTCCCAGACCCAGCATTTT.

This clone was observed a single time. The chain's CDR3 is CASSEVGRGGGQPQHF. CDR3 nucleotides: TGCGCCAGCAGCGAAGTCGGCAGGGGTGGTGGTCAGCCCCAGCATTTT. The chain is built from TRBV4-1 and TRBJ1-5; possibly TRBD1 for D (6 bases). V lost 5 bases and J 6 bases, leaving 20 bases between the germline ends. Germline V gene lookup returns CDR1 MGHRA and CDR2 YSYEKL. This CDR3 has 16 residues.

This clone was counted ten times or more. The chain employs TRBV9 and TRBJ1-3; TRBD1 agrees at 7 bases. The CDR3 covers 15 residues. V lost 5 bases and J lost 0; bases outside the gene matches: 5. The germline V gene has CDR1 SGDLS and CDR2 YYNGEE. DNA of the CDR3: TGTGCCAGCAGGTCTACAGGGGCCTCTGGAAACACCATATATTTT. Its protein product is CASRSTGASGNTIYF.

This clone has a single count. The J gene is TRBJ2-2, the V gene TRBV6-5; maybe TRBD2 (6 bases). The CDR3 loop spans 13 amino acids. Trimming left V 7 bases short and J 5 bases short, with 11 bases between. From germline, CDR1 is MNHEY and CDR2 SVGAGI. The CDR3 DNA reads as TGTGCCAGCACCAGCGGGCGTACCGGGGAGCTGTTTTTT. Translating it yields CASTSGRTGELFF.

The chain carries TRBV7-2 and TRBJ2-1; D is unresolved. There are 15 residues in the CDR3. The germline V gene has CDR1 SGHTA and CDR2 FQGNSA. The germline V and J ends were trimmed by 2 bases and 0 bases, with 8 bases remaining between them. The CDR3 protein is CASSLPVPSYNEQFF. CDR3 sequence (DNA): TGTGCCAGCAGCTTACCCGTCCCCTCCTACAATGAGCAGTTCTTC.

This clone showed up just once. The V gene is TRBV24-1, the J gene TRBJ1-6; D is ambiguous. CDR1 is KGHDR and CDR2 is SFDVKD in the germline V gene. The V and J ends lost 2 bases and 5 bases respectively, with 12 bases between them. The CDR3 contains 16 residues. Written as DNA, the CDR3 is TGTGCCACCAGTGATTCAGAGGACGGGGATAATTCACCCCTCCACTTT. Its protein product is CATSDSEDGDNSPLHF.

The chain couples TRBV18 to TRBJ2-2, with TRBD1 matching over 11 bases. CDR3 length: 15 residues. V lost 2 bases to trimming and J lost 7 bases; unmatched junction nucleotides: 3. Germline V lookup: CDR1 KGHSH, CDR2 LQKENI. In DNA, the CDR3 is TGTGCCAGCTCACCATGGACAGGGGGCGGCGGGGAGCTGTTTTTT. The encoded protein is CASSPWTGGGGELFF. Together with reference TRBV18 and TRBJ2-2, the CDR3 gives the full variable domain: NAGVMQNPRHLVRRRGQEARLRCSPMKGHSHVYWYRQLPEEGLKFMVYLQKENIIDESGMPKERFSAEFPKEGPSILRIQQVVRGDSAAYFCASSPWTGGGGELFFGEGSRLTVL.

The chain uses TRBV2 and TRBJ1-4, with TRBD1 matching 9 bases. Trimming removed 6 bases from V and 7 bases from J; junction bases left unmatched: 9. The V gene's germline CDR1 is SNHLY and CDR2 FYNNEI. CDR3 size: 15 residues. CDR3 in DNA: TGTGCCAGCAGCCCTTTACAGGGGGCGTCTGAAAAACTGTTTTTT. Translating gives CASSPLQGASEKLFF.

The J gene is TRBJ1-5, the V gene TRBV15, with 7 positions matching TRBD1. Germline V gene sequence: CDR1 LNHNV, CDR2 YYDKDF (reference sequence). The CDR3 covers 15 residues. Germline trimming cut 3 bases from V and 9 bases from J; bases unmatched to any gene: 11. For the CDR3, the DNA is TGTGCCACCAGCAGGGGGGACAGACGAATGGGGCCCCAGCATTTT. Protein sequence: CATSRGDRRMGPQHF.

The genes are TRBV18 and TRBJ1-2; a weak D match, TRBD1 (5 bases). Trimming took off 3 bases at V and 6 bases at J, with 17 bases between the two ends. The CDR3 spans 15 residues. Germline values: CDR1 KGHSH, CDR2 LQKENI. The CDR3 here is CASSPDPWQGDGYTF. DNA for the CDR3: TGTGCCAGCTCACCGGACCCGTGGCAGGGTGATGGCTACACCTTC. Supplemented by reference TRBV18 and TRBJ1-2, the full variable domain reads NAGVMQNPRHLVRRRGQEARLRCSPMKGHSHVYWYRQLPEEGLKFMVYLQKENIIDESGMPKERFSAEFPKEGPSILRIQQVVRGDSAAYFCASSPDPWQGDGYTFGSGTRLTVV.

The V call is TRBV29-1, the J call TRBJ2-3; a weak D match, TRBD2 (5 bases). CDR1 is SQVTM and CDR2 is ANQGSEA in the germline V gene. The CDR3 extends over 12 amino acids. The V end lost 7 bases, the J end lost 2 bases, and 10 bases lay between the germline ends. Here the CDR3 reads CSGSANTDTQYF. CDR3 bases: TGCAGCGGTAGCGCCAACACAGATACGCAGTATTTT.